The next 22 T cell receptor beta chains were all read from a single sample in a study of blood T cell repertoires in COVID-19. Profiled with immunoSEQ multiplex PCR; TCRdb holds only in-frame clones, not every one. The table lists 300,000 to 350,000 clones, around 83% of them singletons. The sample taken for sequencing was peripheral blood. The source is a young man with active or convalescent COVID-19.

The CDR3 here is CASRPSGGTDTQYF. The CDR3 nucleotides read TGTGCCAGCAGGCCTAGCGGGGGCACAGATACGCAGTATTTT. The J gene is TRBJ2-3, the V gene TRBV3-1 (or the pseudogene TRBV3-2); TRBD2 aligns across 9 bases. Germline lookup yields CDR1 LGHDT and CDR2 YNNKEL (reference sequence). Trimming cost V 6 bases and J 1 base; bases outside gene matches: 2. The CDR3 runs 14 residues.

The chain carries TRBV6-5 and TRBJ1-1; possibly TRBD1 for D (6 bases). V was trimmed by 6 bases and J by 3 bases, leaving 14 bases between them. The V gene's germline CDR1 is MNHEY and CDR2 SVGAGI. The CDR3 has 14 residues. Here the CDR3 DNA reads TGTGCCAGCAGCCTCGGACAGAGAGACACTGAAGCTTTCTTT. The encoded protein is CASSLGQRDTEAFF.

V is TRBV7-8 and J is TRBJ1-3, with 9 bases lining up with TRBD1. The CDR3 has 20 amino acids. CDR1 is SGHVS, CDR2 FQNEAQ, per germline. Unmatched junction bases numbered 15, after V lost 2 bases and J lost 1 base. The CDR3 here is CASSLKSGISGTGSGNTIYF. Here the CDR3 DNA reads TGTGCCAGCAGCTTAAAAAGCGGAATATCCGGGACAGGGTCTGGAAACACCATATATTTT.

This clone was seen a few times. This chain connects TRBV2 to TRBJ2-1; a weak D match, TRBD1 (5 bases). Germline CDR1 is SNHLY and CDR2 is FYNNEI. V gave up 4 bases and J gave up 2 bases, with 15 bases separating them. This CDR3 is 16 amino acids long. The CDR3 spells CASSVPRGAPYNEQFF. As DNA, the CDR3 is TGTGCCAGCAGTGTACCCCGTGGGGCCCCCTACAATGAGCAGTTCTTC. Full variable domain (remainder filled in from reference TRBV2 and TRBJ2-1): EPEVTQTPSHQVTQMGQEVILRCVPISNHLYFYWYRQILGQKVEFLVSFYNNEISEKSEIFDDQFSVERPDGSNFTLKIRSTKLEDSAMYFCASSVPRGAPYNEQFFGPGTRLTVL.

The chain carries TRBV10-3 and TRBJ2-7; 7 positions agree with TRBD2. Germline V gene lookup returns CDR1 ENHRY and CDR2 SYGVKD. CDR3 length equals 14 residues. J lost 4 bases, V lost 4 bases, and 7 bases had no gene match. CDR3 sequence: CAISAGEGRYEQYF. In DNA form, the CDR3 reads TGTGCCATCAGTGCGGGGGAGGGCCGGTACGAGCAGTACTTC.

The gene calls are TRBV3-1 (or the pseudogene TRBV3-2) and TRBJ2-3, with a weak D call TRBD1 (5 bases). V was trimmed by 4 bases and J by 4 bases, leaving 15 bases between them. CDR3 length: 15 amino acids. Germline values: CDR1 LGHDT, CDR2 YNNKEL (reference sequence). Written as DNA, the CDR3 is TGTGCCAGCAGCCGCAAGCAGGTGGGGCCAGATACGCAGTATTTT. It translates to CASSRKQVGPDTQYF.

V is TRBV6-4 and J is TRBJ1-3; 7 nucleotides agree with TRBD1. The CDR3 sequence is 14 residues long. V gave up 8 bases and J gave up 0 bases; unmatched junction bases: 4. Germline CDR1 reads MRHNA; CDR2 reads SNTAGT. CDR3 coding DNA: TGTGCCAGCCCTAACAGGGGCTCTGGAAACACCATATATTTT. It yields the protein CASPNRGSGNTIYF.

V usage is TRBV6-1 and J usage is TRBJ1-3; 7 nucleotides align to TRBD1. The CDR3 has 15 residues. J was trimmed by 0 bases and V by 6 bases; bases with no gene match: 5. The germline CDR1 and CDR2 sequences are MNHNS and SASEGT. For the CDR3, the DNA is TGTGCCAGCAGCCAGGACAGGAGCTCTGGAAACACCATATATTTT. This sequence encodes CASSQDRSSGNTIYF.

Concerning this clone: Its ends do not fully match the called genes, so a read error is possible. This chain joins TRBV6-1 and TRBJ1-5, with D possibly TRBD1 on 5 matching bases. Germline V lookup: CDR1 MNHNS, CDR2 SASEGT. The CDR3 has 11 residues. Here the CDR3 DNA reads TGTGCCAGCAGTGATTTCCTGGGCCAGGGTTTT. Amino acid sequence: CASSDFLGQGF.

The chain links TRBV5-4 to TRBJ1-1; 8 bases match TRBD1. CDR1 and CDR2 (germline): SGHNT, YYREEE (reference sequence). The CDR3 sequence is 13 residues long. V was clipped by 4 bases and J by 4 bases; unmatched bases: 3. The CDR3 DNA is TGTGCCAGCAGCCCGGACAGGGCCACTGAAGCTTTCTTT. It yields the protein CASSPDRATEAFF.

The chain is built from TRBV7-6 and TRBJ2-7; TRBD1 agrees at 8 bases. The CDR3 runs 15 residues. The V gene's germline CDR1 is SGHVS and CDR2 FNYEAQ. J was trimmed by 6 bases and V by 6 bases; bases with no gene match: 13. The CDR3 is CASSSRTGMGLEQYF. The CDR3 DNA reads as TGTGCCAGCAGTTCAAGGACAGGGATGGGTCTCGAGCAGTACTTC.

For the CDR3, the DNA is TGTGCCAGCACCCAAATCCGGGACAGGGGCAGCGGCTACACCTTC. This translates into CASTQIRDRGSGYTF. This chain connects TRBV2 to TRBJ1-2; TRBD1 aligns across 10 bases. Germline CDR1 SNHLY, CDR2 FYNNEI. V was pared by 7 bases and J by 8 bases, with 13 bases of the junction left unmatched. CDR3 length: 15 residues.

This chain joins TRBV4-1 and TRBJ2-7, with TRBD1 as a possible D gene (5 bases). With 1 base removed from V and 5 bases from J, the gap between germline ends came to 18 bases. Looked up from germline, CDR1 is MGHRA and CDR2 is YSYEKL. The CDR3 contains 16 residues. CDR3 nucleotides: TGCGCCAGCAGCCAAGGGGGCCGGGTAGGGATGGACGAGCAGTACTTC. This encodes CASSQGGRVGMDEQYF.

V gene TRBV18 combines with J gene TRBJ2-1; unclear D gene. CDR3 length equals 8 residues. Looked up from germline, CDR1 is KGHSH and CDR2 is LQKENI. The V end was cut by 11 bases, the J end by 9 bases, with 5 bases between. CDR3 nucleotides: TGTGCCCGAGGTGAGCAGTTCTTC. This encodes CARGEQFF.

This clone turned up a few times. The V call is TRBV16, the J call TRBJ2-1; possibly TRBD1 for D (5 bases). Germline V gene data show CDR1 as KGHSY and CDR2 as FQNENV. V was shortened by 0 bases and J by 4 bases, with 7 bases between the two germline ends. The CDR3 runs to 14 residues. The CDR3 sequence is CASSQSGRYNEQFF. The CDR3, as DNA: TGTGCCAGCAGCCAATCGGGGCGGTACAATGAGCAGTTCTTC.

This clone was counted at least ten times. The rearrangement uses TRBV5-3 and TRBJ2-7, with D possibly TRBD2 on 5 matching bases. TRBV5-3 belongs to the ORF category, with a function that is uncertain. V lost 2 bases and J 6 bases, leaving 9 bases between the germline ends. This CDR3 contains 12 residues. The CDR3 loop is CARSFRRCEQYF. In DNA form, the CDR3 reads TGTGCCAGAAGCTTTAGGAGGTGCGAGCAGTACTTC.

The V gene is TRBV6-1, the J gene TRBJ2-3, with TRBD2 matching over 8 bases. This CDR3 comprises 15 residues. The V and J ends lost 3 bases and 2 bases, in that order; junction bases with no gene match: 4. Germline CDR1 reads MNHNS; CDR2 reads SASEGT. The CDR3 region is CASSEPGLDTDTQYF. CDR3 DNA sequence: TGTGCCAGCAGTGAGCCGGGACTAGACACAGATACGCAGTATTTT.

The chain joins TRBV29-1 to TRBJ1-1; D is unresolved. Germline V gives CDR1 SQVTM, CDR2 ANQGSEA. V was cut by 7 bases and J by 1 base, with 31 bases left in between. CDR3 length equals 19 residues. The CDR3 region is CSACFFLPTRWVPNTEAFF. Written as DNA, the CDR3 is TGCAGCGCTTGCTTCTTCCTTCCCACTAGATGGGTCCCGAACACTGAAGCTTTCTTT.

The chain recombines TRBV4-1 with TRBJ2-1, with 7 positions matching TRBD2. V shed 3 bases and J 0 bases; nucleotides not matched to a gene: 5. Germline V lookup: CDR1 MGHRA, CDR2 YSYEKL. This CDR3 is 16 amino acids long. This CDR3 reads CASSHVWGGSYNEQFF. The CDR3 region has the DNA TGCGCCAGCAGCCACGTTTGGGGGGGCTCCTACAATGAGCAGTTCTTC.

This CDR3 is CASSGDGVSTDTQYF. The CDR3 DNA is TGTGCCAGCAGCGGTGACGGAGTAAGCACAGATACGCAGTATTTT. The chain joins TRBV9 to TRBJ2-3; D is undetermined. CDR1 is SGDLS and CDR2 is YYNGEE in the germline V gene. This CDR3 is 15 amino acids long. Trimming left V 3 bases short and J 0 bases short, with 11 bases between.

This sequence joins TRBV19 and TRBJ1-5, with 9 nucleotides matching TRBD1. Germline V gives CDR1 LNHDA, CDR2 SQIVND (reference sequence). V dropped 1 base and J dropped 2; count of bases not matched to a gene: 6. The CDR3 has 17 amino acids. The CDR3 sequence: CASSIAGQGWGNQPQHF. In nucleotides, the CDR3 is TGTGCCAGTAGTATAGCGGGACAGGGATGGGGCAATCAGCCCCAGCATTTT. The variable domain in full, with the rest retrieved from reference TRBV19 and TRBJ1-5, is DGGITQSPKYLFRKEGQNVTLSCEQNLNHDAMYWYRQDPGQGLRLIYYSQIVNDFQKGDIAEGYSVSREKKESFPLTVTSAQKNPTAFYLCASSIAGQGWGNQPQHFGDGTRLSIL.

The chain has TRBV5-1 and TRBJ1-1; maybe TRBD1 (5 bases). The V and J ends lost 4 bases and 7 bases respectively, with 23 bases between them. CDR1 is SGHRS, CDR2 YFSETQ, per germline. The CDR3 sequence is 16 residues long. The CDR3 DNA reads TGCGCCAGCAGCAATTTCAGGCCGGCCCCCGGGGGTGAAGCTTTCTTT. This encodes CASSNFRPAPGGEAFF.